These 6 T cell receptor beta chains came from one sample sequenced in a study of response to subunit inactivated influenza vaccine (dated by TCRdb to 2016 to 2019). Libraries came from RT-PCR. TCRdb names Illumina HiSeq 2500 as the instrument used. Using fastp trimming at Q25 and MiXCR clonotype assembly, TCRdb reanalyzed the public sequencing data and kept in-frame beta chains. Identical CDR3 protein sequences are pooled into one entry, listed with their most common genes and DNA. The sample table shows about 780,000 distinct CDR3 sequences, and less than 20% are seen once. The ten most abundant clones make up roughly a tenth of the sample. The sequencing here drew on PBMCs from blood, taken 4 to 6 days after vaccination. The source of these receptors is a man over 45 who received an inactivated influenza vaccine. Donor details come from another sample of the same person, matched by shared clones.

The rearrangement joins TRBV7-9 to TRBJ2-7; tentative D call: TRBD2 (6 bases). V shed 7 bases and J shed 1 base, with 11 bases lying between them. Per germline, CDR1 SEHNR and CDR2 FQNEAQ (reference sequence). The CDR3 contains 13 residues. The CDR3 coding sequence is TGTGCCAGCACTCTTGCGGGATCCTACGAGCAGTACTTC. Protein: CASTLAGSYEQYF. Based on the CDR3 plus reference TRBV7-9 and TRBJ2-7, the full variable domain is DTGVSQNPRHKITKRGQNVTFRCDPISEHNRLYWYRQTLGQGPEFLTYFQNEAQLEKSRLLSDRFSAERPKGSFSTLEIQRTEQGDSAMYLCASTLAGSYEQYFGPGTRLTVT.

The rearrangement links TRBV6-1 to TRBJ2-7, with D possibly matching TRBD2 (5 bases). In germline, CDR1 is MNHNS, CDR2 SASEGT. The CDR3 totals 13 residues. Trimming removed 7 bases at V and 5 bases at J, with 15 bases between. The CDR3 region is CASTSLPGDEQYF. The CDR3 DNA is TGTGCCAGCACCTCATTACCCGGGGACGAGCAGTACTTC.

V is TRBV4-3 and J is TRBJ2-1; TRBD1 might be the D (5 bases). Germline lookup yields CDR1 LGHNA and CDR2 YSLEER. V dropped 0 bases and J dropped 7 bases, with 13 bases sitting between them. This CDR3 is built from 15 residues. Written as DNA, the CDR3 is TGCGCCAGCAGCCAAGATCGCCAGGGCCGGAATGAGCAGTTCTTC. This encodes CASSQDRQGRNEQFF.

V usage is TRBV12-3 or TRBV12-4 and J usage is TRBJ2-5; 11 bases match TRBD2. This CDR3 has 20 amino acids. Trimming cost V 3 bases and J 2 bases; bases outside gene matches: 17. The CDR3 is CASSFYRNPGLAAVQETQYF. The CDR3 DNA reads TGTGCCAGCAGTTTTTATCGCAACCCGGGACTAGCGGCGGTTCAAGAGACCCAGTACTTC.

This chain links TRBV6-1 with TRBJ2-3; 10 bases align to TRBD2. In germline, CDR1 is MNHNS, CDR2 SASEGT. The junction had 12 bases not matched to a gene; V was cut back by 6 bases and J by 6 bases. This CDR3 is 16 amino acids long. The CDR3 nucleotides are TGTGCCAGCAGAGTCACCGGGACTAGCGTAGCCGATACGCAGTATTTT. Encoded protein: CASRVTGTSVADTQYF.

The chain links TRBV7-3 to TRBJ2-5; D is undetermined. The germline CDR1 and CDR2 sequences are SGHTA and FQGTGA. V was pared by 1 base and J by 5 bases, with 8 bases between. The CDR3 is 13 amino acids. This CDR3 reads CASSLIRAETQYF. Here the CDR3 DNA reads TGTGCCAGCAGCTTAATTAGGGCGGAGACCCAGTACTTC.